The 29 T cell receptor beta chains given below trace back to one sample, sequenced in a study of blood T cell repertoires in COVID-19. TCRdb's table, derived via immunoSEQ multiplex PCR, lists solely in-frame clones and lacks some. The data hold 130,000 or so clones, with roughly four fifths observed a single time. Sequencing was done on a sample of peripheral blood. These receptors were collected from a woman aged 55-70 years with acute or convalescent COVID-19.

The chain carries TRBV7-9 and TRBJ1-2; 7 positions agree with TRBD1. Unmatched junction bases numbered 15, after V lost 5 bases and J lost 6 bases. Germline lookup yields CDR1 SEHNR and CDR2 FQNEAQ (reference sequence). This CDR3 has 16 residues. The CDR3 here is CASSPNSPGGGNGYTF. The CDR3 bases are TGTGCCAGCAGCCCAAACTCGCCAGGGGGAGGAAATGGCTACACCTTC.

This chain joins TRBV2 and TRBJ1-3; no clear D. Per germline, CDR1 SNHLY and CDR2 FYNNEI. Trimming removed 6 bases from V and 0 bases from J, with 9 bases in between. The CDR3 totals 14 residues. The CDR3 is CASRPSGSGNTIYF. CDR3 nucleotide sequence: TGTGCCAGCAGGCCCTCGGGCTCTGGAAACACCATATATTTT.

This chain uses TRBV2 with TRBJ1-5; tentatively, D is TRBD1 (5 bases). This CDR3 has 14 residues. V lost 5 bases and J lost 6, with 14 bases in between. CDR1 is SNHLY and CDR2 is FYNNEI in the germline V gene. CDR3 coding DNA: TGTGCCAGCAGTTTAGACAGTTTTCGTCAGCCCCAGCATTTT. Residues: CASSLDSFRQPQHF.

The chain recombines TRBV27 with TRBJ2-2, with D perhaps matching TRBD2 (6 bases). The CDR3 runs to 13 residues. Trimming removed 2 bases from V and 7 bases from J, with 8 bases in between. CDR1 MNHEY and CDR2 SMNVEV come from the germline V gene (reference sequence). The CDR3: CASSLRTIGELFF. The CDR3 DNA reads as TGTGCCAGCAGTTTACGGACTATCGGGGAGCTGTTTTTT.

The rearrangement joins TRBV7-8 to TRBJ1-3; 7 nucleotides agree with TRBD1. Trimming took 5 bases from V and 4 from J; bases not matched to a gene: 11. The CDR3 covers 16 residues. CDR1 and CDR2 (germline): SGHVS, FQNEAQ. The CDR3 sequence: CASSAYRDRTGNTIYF. CDR3 coding DNA: TGTGCCAGCAGCGCCTACCGGGACAGAACAGGAAACACCATATATTTT.

The rearrangement joins TRBV7-9 to TRBJ1-1; TRBD1 matches 7 bases. Germline loops: CDR1 SEHNR, CDR2 FQNEAQ (reference sequence). The CDR3 consists of 15 residues. The junction had 11 bases not matched to a gene; V was cut back by 5 bases and J by 5 bases. DNA for the CDR3: TGTGCCAGCAGCGGGCGACAGGGAGGTGGGACTGAAGCTTTCTTT. Protein: CASSGRQGGGTEAFF.

The chain links TRBV2 to TRBJ1-6; 7 nucleotides match TRBD1. Germline loops: CDR1 SNHLY, CDR2 FYNNEI. This CDR3 contains 16 residues. J was trimmed by 6 bases and V by 7 bases; bases with no gene match: 12. The CDR3 reads CASIGTPGTVNSPLHF. The CDR3 DNA follows: TGTGCCAGCATAGGTACGCCCGGGACAGTTAATTCACCCCTCCACTTT. Looking up the rest from reference TRBV2 and TRBJ1-6 gives the full variable domain: EPEVTQTPSHQVTQMGQEVILRCVPISNHLYFYWYRQILGQKVEFLVSFYNNEISEKSEIFDDQFSVERPDGSNFTLKIRSTKLEDSAMYFCASIGTPGTVNSPLHFGNGTRLTVT.

The rearrangement links TRBV24-1 to TRBJ2-2; D perhaps matches TRBD1 (5 bases). In germline, CDR1 is KGHDR, CDR2 SFDVKD. The length of the CDR3 is 17 residues. The germline V and J ends were trimmed by 4 bases and 9 bases, with 23 bases remaining between them. CDR3 protein: CATSDLRGNQGTRELFF. The CDR3 bases are TGTGCCACCAGTGACCTAAGGGGAAATCAGGGAACGCGGGAGCTGTTTTTT.

The CDR3 DNA sequence: TGTGCCAGCAGTAGTAGACTAGCGGGGGAGCAGTTCTTC. This codes for CASSSRLAGEQFF. The chain couples TRBV12-3 or TRBV12-4 to TRBJ2-1; 11 nucleotides align to TRBD2. This CDR3 comprises 13 residues. V gave up 5 bases and J gave up 10 bases; unmatched junction bases: 4.

The V gene is TRBV2, the J gene TRBJ2-2, with TRBD2 identical over 9 bases. J was trimmed by 5 bases and V by 6 bases; bases with no gene match: 7. This CDR3 contains 15 residues. Germline V gene lookup returns CDR1 SNHLY and CDR2 FYNNEI. The CDR3 here is CASRLRSGGTGELFF. As DNA, the CDR3 is TGTGCCAGCAGGTTACGGAGCGGGGGGACCGGGGAGCTGTTTTTT.

There are a few counts of this clone. CDR3 nucleotide sequence: TGTGCCAGCAGCCCTGGGGCCGGAACTAATGAAAAACTGTTTTTT. It encodes CASSPGAGTNEKLFF. The J gene is TRBJ1-4, the V gene TRBV7-9, with D possibly TRBD1 on 5 matching bases. V dropped 5 bases and J dropped 1 base, with 11 bases sitting between them. The CDR3 covers 15 residues. CDR1 and CDR2 (germline): SEHNR, FQNEAQ (reference sequence).

This clone came up a few times. This chain joins TRBV24-1 and TRBJ2-1, with 10 nucleotides matching TRBD1. The length of the CDR3 is 16 residues. V trimming: 2 bases; J trimming: 4 bases; junction bases outside the gene matches: 4. The V gene's germline CDR1 is KGHDR and CDR2 SFDVKD. The CDR3 reads CATSDWDRGSYNEQFF. As DNA, the CDR3 is TGTGCCACCAGTGATTGGGACAGGGGATCTTACAATGAGCAGTTCTTC.

Comments on this clone: This CDR3 is also generated by other DNA sequences in the sample. V and J are TRBV12-3 or TRBV12-4 and TRBJ1-5; D may be TRBD1 (5 bases). The V and J ends lost 1 base and 8 bases respectively, with 9 bases between them. The CDR3 is made up of 13 amino acids. CDR3 sequence reads: CASSLGGGKPQHF. DNA for the CDR3: TGTGCCAGCAGTTTAGGGGGCGGGAAGCCCCAGCATTTT.

The chain combines TRBV18 with TRBJ1-6; 8 bases map to TRBD1. After removal of 0 bases from V and 9 bases from J, the junction contained 1 base not matched to a gene. Germline loops: CDR1 KGHSH, CDR2 LQKENI. This CDR3 spans 14 amino acids. CDR3 residues: CASSPPGQASPLHF. The DNA of the CDR3 is TGTGCCAGCTCACCACCGGGACAGGCTTCACCCCTCCACTTT.

This clone showed up just once. The rearrangement uses TRBV24-1 and TRBJ1-1, with D perhaps matching TRBD1 (5 bases). V shed 2 bases and J shed 7 bases, with 13 bases lying between them. CDR1 is KGHDR, CDR2 SFDVKD, per germline. The CDR3 loop spans 14 amino acids. Written as DNA, the CDR3 is TGTGCCACCAGTGATTCACAGGTTCCCCTTGAAGCTTTCTTT. This encodes CATSDSQVPLEAFF.

The chain joins TRBV27 to TRBJ1-3, with no clear D. The ends were cut back, 5 bases at V and 0 bases at J, with 5 bases in the middle. The CDR3 has 13 amino acids. Germline CDR1 and CDR2: MNHEY and SMNVEV (reference sequence). CDR3 residues: CASSQNSGNTIYF. DNA of the CDR3: TGTGCCAGCAGTCAAAACTCTGGAAACACCATATATTTT.

The chain joins TRBV2 to TRBJ1-5, with D possibly TRBD1 on 5 matching bases. The CDR3 covers 15 residues. Deletions cut 1 base from V and 0 bases from J, with 7 bases between. Germline V lookup: CDR1 SNHLY, CDR2 FYNNEI. CDR3 residues: CASSEEGVSNQPQHF. CDR3 nucleotides: TGTGCCAGCAGTGAAGAAGGGGTTAGCAATCAGCCCCAGCATTTT.

CDR3 residues: CASSYTNTEAFF. The CDR3, as DNA: TGTGCCAGCAGCTACACGAACACTGAAGCTTTCTTT. The chain is built from TRBV7-9 and TRBJ1-1, with no clear D. Trimming removed 4 bases from V and 1 base from J, with 4 bases in between. Germline-derived CDR1 and CDR2 are SEHNR and FQNEAQ (reference sequence). This CDR3 is built from 12 residues.

This chain uses TRBV30 with TRBJ1-5, with 7 bases fitting TRBD1. Germline V lookup: CDR1 GTSNPN, CDR2 SVGIG (reference sequence). The CDR3 is 14 residues long. The trim removed 3 bases at V and 4 bases at J, leaving 6 bases unmatched. The chain's CDR3 is CAWSPGGPNQPQHF. The CDR3 DNA sequence: TGTGCCTGGAGCCCAGGGGGACCAAATCAGCCCCAGCATTTT.

The chain joins TRBV5-5 to TRBJ2-3; D possibly corresponds to TRBD2 (5 bases). The V gene's germline CDR1 is SGHKS and CDR2 YYEKEE (reference sequence). This CDR3 region has 13 residues. V was shortened by 2 bases and J by 5 bases, with 9 bases between the two germline ends. This chain's CDR3 is CASSFFEGDTQYF. The CDR3 nucleotides are TGTGCCAGCAGCTTTTTTGAGGGAGATACGCAGTATTTT.

The genes are TRBV6-5 and TRBJ2-3; 9 bases fit TRBD2. CDR1 MNHEY and CDR2 SVGAGI come from the germline V gene. The CDR3 sequence is 12 residues long. This CDR3 is CAARGGPDTQYF. The CDR3 DNA follows: TGTGCTGCGCGGGGGGGACCAGATACGCAGTATTTT.

The chain is built from TRBV10-2 and TRBJ2-2, with 9 positions matching TRBD1. With 8 bases clipped from V and 5 bases from J, the junction kept 6 bases outside the gene matches. Per germline, CDR1 WSHSY and CDR2 SAAADI. The CDR3 spans 14 residues. This CDR3 is CASVRQGVTGELFF. Here the CDR3 DNA reads TGCGCCAGCGTTCGACAGGGGGTTACCGGGGAGCTGTTTTTT.

The sample holds one count of this clone. This rearrangement joins TRBV4-1 to TRBJ1-5; maybe TRBD1 (5 bases). Germline V CDR1 and CDR2: MGHRA, YSYEKL. The CDR3 extends over 14 amino acids. The ends were cut back, 5 bases at V and 6 bases at J, with 14 bases in the middle. This CDR3 is CASSEAVQGQPQHF. Here the CDR3 DNA reads TGCGCCAGCAGCGAGGCCGTTCAGGGTCAGCCCCAGCATTTT.

This clone was detected a few times. This sample includes further DNA sequences coding for the same CDR3. This chain links TRBV27 with TRBJ1-4, with D uncertain. The CDR3 covers 14 residues. With 3 bases removed from V and 3 bases from J, the gap between germline ends came to 8 bases. Germline lookup yields CDR1 MNHEY and CDR2 SMNVEV (reference sequence). The CDR3 here is CASSFGQANEKLFF. The CDR3 DNA follows: TGTGCCAGCAGTTTCGGCCAGGCTAATGAAAAACTGTTTTTT.

The rearrangement uses TRBV3-1 (or the pseudogene TRBV3-2) and TRBJ1-6; TRBD1 is a possible D gene (6 bases). V lost 0 bases, J lost 8 bases, and 14 bases lay in between. This CDR3 comprises 16 residues. Germline V gives CDR1 LGHDT, CDR2 YNNKEL (reference sequence). The CDR3 DNA reads as TGTGCCAGCAGCCAAGACTTAAGGACAGAAGATTCACCCCTCCACTTT. As protein: CASSQDLRTEDSPLHF.

The V gene is TRBV3-1 (or the pseudogene TRBV3-2), the J gene TRBJ2-6, with D possibly being TRBD2 (6 bases). In germline, CDR1 is LGHDT, CDR2 YNNKEL (reference sequence). Trimming removed 4 bases at V and 2 bases at J, with 12 bases between. The CDR3 is 16 amino acids. This CDR3 is CASSPRWGAGANVLTF. CDR3 sequence (DNA): TGTGCCAGCAGCCCCCGCTGGGGGGCTGGGGCCAACGTCCTGACTTTC.

This chain joins TRBV27 and TRBJ2-7; possibly TRBD2 for D (5 bases). CDR1 is MNHEY and CDR2 is SMNVEV in the germline V gene (reference sequence). The CDR3 loop spans 13 amino acids. Trimming took 2 bases from V and 3 from J, leaving 8 bases between them. This CDR3 reads CASSLTEGYEQYF. DNA of the CDR3: TGTGCCAGCAGTTTAACCGAGGGCTACGAGCAGTACTTC.

The gene calls are TRBV5-5 and TRBJ2-7; D remains ambiguous. Germline CDR1 reads SGHKS; CDR2 reads YYEKEE (reference sequence). With 3 bases removed from V and 4 bases from J, the gap between germline ends came to 5 bases. The length of the CDR3 is 11 residues. DNA for the CDR3: TGTGCCAGCAGCTCTTCTTACGAGCAGTACGTC. This codes for CASSSSYEQYV.

This clone has only one observation. Other DNA sequences in the sample encode the same CDR3. V gene TRBV12-3 or TRBV12-4 combines with J gene TRBJ1-1; the D is unclear. With 3 bases removed from V and 1 base from J, the gap between germline ends came to 6 bases. This CDR3 is built from 13 residues. CDR3 DNA sequence: TGTGCCAGCAGTTTCAGTCGGAACACTGAAGCTTTCTTT. It translates to CASSFSRNTEAFF.